This paragraph covers one T cell receptor beta chain sequence. Assay used: immunoSEQ multiplex PCR; TCRdb lists only in-frame clones, some missing. The table has 120,000 to 150,000 clones, 86% seen once. The data stem from a study of Ad26.COV2.S vaccination and SARS-CoV-2 variants. Germline lookup yields CDR1 MDHEN and CDR2 SYDVKM. The ends lost 8 bases at V and 7 bases at J; junction bases unmatched: 6. CDR3 size: 12 residues. The sequence was obtained from a human donor who had recovered from COVID-19. Sequenced material: peripheral blood, taken after recovery from COVID-19. V gene TRBV28 combines with J gene TRBJ2-7, with TRBD1 matching over 9 bases. The CDR3 DNA reads as TGTGCCAGCGGGACAGGGCCTAAAGAGCAGTACTTC. Translating it yields CASGTGPKEQYF. The entire variable domain, with the rest obtained from reference TRBV28 and TRBJ2-7, is as follows: DVKVTQSSRYLVKRTGEKVFLECVQDMDHENMFWYRQDPGLGLRLIYFSYDVKMKEKGDIPEGYSVSREKKERFSLILESASTNQTSMYLCASGTGPKEQYFGPGTRLTVT.